This is a list of T cell receptor beta chains from one sample in a study of OX40 agonist ivuxolimab in advanced cancers. Sequencing used immunoSEQ multiplex PCR; TCRdb keeps in-frame clones, though not all of them. This table has approximately 72,000 clones, 84% appearing once. Sequenced material: CD4+ or CD8+ T cells sorted from blood, taken in a trial of the OX40 agonist ivuxolimab. The receptors were gathered from an adult with an advanced solid tumor such as melanoma, head and neck, liver or kidney cancer. Each CDR3 is given with its conserved first and last residue. A D gene is named only where the DNA matches it firmly. Clone size is shown for a subset of rows, as once, few, many or a class of expanded clone.

CASSPGLAHYEQYF,TGTGCCAGCAGCCCTGGACTGGCCCACTACGAGCAGTACTTC,NA,TRBV21-1,few,TRBJ2-7
CASSPSIQGGKVSSYEQYF,TGTGCCAGCTCACCATCCATCCAGGGGGGAAAAGTGAGCTCCTACGAGCAGTACTTC,NA,TRBV18,NA,TRBJ2-7
CASSFRATSGNTIYF,TGTGCCAGCAGCTTCCGGGCGACCTCTGGAAACACCATATATTTT,NA,TRBV5-6,NA,TRBJ1-3
CASSSGPGINEKLFF,TGTGCCAGCAGTTCAGGGCCGGGTATTAATGAAAAACTGTTTTTT,NA,TRBV27,NA,TRBJ1-4
CASSIGDGTDTQYF,TGTGCCAGTAGTATCGGGGACGGCACAGATACGCAGTATTTT,NA,TRBV19,once,TRBJ2-3
CASGAGTPSYNEQFF,TGTGCTAGTGGCGCCGGGACACCCTCCTACAATGAGCAGTTCTTC,NA,TRBV12-5,NA,TRBJ2-1
CASSLDGQGWYEQYF,TGTGCCAGCAGCTTAGACGGACAGGGGTGGTACGAGCAGTACTTC,TRBD1,TRBV11-2,NA,TRBJ2-7
CASSPRTGYYGYTF,TGTGCCAGCAGTCCACGGACAGGGTATTATGGCTACACCTTC,TRBD1,TRBV27,few,TRBJ1-2
CASSHSGTGIFSGNTIYF,TGCGCCAGCAGTCATTCCGGGACAGGGATTTTCTCTGGAAACACCATATATTTT,TRBD1,TRBV23-1,NA,TRBJ1-3
CASSPTGLAGNTDTQYF,TGTGCCAGCAGCCCCACCGGACTAGCGGGGAACACAGATACGCAGTATTTT,TRBD2,TRBV7-2,NA,TRBJ2-3
CASRGLETNYGYTF,TGTGCCAGCAGGGGCCTTGAGACTAACTATGGCTACACCTTC,NA,TRBV28,once,TRBJ1-2
CASSLRTGGPNTEAFF,TGTGCCAGCAGCCTTAGGACAGGGGGTCCGAACACTGAAGCTTTCTTT,TRBD1,TRBV7-9,NA,TRBJ1-1
CASRPNTGELFF,TGTGCCAGTAGGCCGAACACCGGGGAGCTGTTTTTT,NA,TRBV19,few,TRBJ2-2
CASSAMGTSGRGWNEQFF,TGTGCCAGCAGTGCCATGGGGACTAGCGGGAGGGGGTGGAATGAGCAGTTCTTC,TRBD2,TRBV6-1,NA,TRBJ2-1
CASSLVGSPETQYF,TGTGCCAGCAGTTTAGTCGGCAGTCCCGAGACCCAGTACTTC,NA,TRBV27,NA,TRBJ2-5
CASSAGTGGNQETQYF,TGCGCCAGCAGCGCAGGGACAGGGGGCAATCAAGAGACCCAGTACTTC,TRBD1,TRBV10-1,NA,TRBJ2-5
CSVSGTGGNEKLFF,TGCAGCGTGTCAGGGACAGGAGGAAATGAAAAACTGTTTTTT,TRBD1,TRBV29-1,NA,TRBJ1-4
CALEQGNYGYTF,TGTGCCTTGGAACAGGGGAACTATGGCTACACCTTC,TRBD1,TRBV28,NA,TRBJ1-2
CASSPRTGEVGGELFF,TGTGCCAGCAGCCCACGGACGGGAGAGGTGGGCGGGGAGCTGTTTTTT,NA,TRBV5-4,NA,TRBJ2-2
CSVGTGGEGIQYF,TGCAGCGTCGGGACAGGGGGCGAAGGCATTCAGTACTTC,TRBD1,TRBV29-1,NA,TRBJ2-4
CSAHRGPGNTIYF,TGCAGCGCTCACAGGGGGCCTGGAAACACCATATATTTT,TRBD1,TRBV29-1,NA,TRBJ1-3
CASSDGRGGDEQFF,TGTGCCAGCAGTGATGGGCGGGGGGGCGATGAGCAGTTCTTC,TRBD2,TRBV6-4,NA,TRBJ2-1
CATNPLASYNEQFF,TGTGCCACCAATCCACTAGCTTCATACAATGAGCAGTTCTTC,NA,TRBV28,NA,TRBJ2-1
CASSPTPMLNHEQFF,TGTGCCAGCAGTCCTACACCCATGCTGAACCATGAGCAGTTCTTC,NA,TRBV6-4,NA,TRBJ2-1
CASSVQAATILNNEQFF,TGTGCCAGCAGCGTGCAGGCCGCCACGATTCTGAACAATGAGCAGTTCTTC,NA,TRBV9,NA,TRBJ2-1
CASSTGTDYYEQYF,TGTGCCAGCAGTACCGGGACAGACTACTACGAGCAGTACTTC,TRBD1,TRBV2,NA,TRBJ2-7
CASSSGLGPYEQYF,TGTGCCAGCAGCTCGGGACTAGGGCCCTACGAGCAGTACTTC,TRBD2,TRBV7-8,few,TRBJ2-7
CASSYSGGNQPQHF,TGTGCCAGCAGTTACTCCGGAGGGAATCAGCCCCAGCATTTT,NA,TRBV6-5,NA,TRBJ1-5
CASSIRTSGGSTDTQYF,TGTGCCAGTAGTATACGAACTAGCGGGGGTAGCACAGATACGCAGTATTTT,TRBD2,TRBV19,NA,TRBJ2-3
CASSPNSGTSTDTQYF,TGTGCCAGCAGCCCTAATTCGGGGACTAGCACAGATACGCAGTATTTT,NA,TRBV5-4,once,TRBJ2-3
CASSLAGTASNYGYTF,TGTGCCAGCAGCTTAGCGGGGACAGCCTCTAACTATGGCTACACCTTC,TRBD1,TRBV7-6,NA,TRBJ1-2
CASRTGMGPDTQYF,TGTGCCAGCAGGACGGGGATGGGTCCAGATACGCAGTATTTT,NA,TRBV7-9,NA,TRBJ2-3
CATRQDQADTEAFF,TGTGCCACCCGCCAGGACCAGGCGGACACTGAAGCTTTCTTT,NA,TRBV10-3,NA,TRBJ1-1
CASSKLRYKEGVQPQHF,TGTGCCAGCAGTAAACTACGATACAAGGAGGGGGTTCAGCCCCAGCATTTT,NA,TRBV2,NA,TRBJ1-5
CASSYSLAGVVDTQYF,TGTGCCAGCAGTTACTCGTTAGCGGGGGTTGTGGATACGCAGTATTTT,TRBD2,TRBV6-5,NA,TRBJ2-3
CASSPSRDDTEAFF,TGTGCCAGCTCACCAAGCAGGGACGACACTGAAGCTTTCTTT,NA,TRBV18,NA,TRBJ1-1
CASSTDSGSTDTQYF,TGTGCCAGCAGTACCGACTCAGGGAGCACAGATACGCAGTATTTT,NA,TRBV2,NA,TRBJ2-3
CASSVGGQGGLNTIYF,TGTGCCAGCAGCGTAGGAGGACAGGGGGGTTTGAACACCATATATTTT,TRBD1,TRBV9,NA,TRBJ1-3
CASSLSIRGDQPQHF,TGTGCCAGCAGCTTGAGTATCAGGGGTGATCAGCCCCAGCATTTT,NA,TRBV5-4,NA,TRBJ1-5
CASSLGVGQAQETQYF,TGTGCCAGCAGCTTAGGAGTGGGACAGGCTCAAGAGACCCAGTACTTC,TRBD1,TRBV7-9,NA,TRBJ2-5
CASSRGGVAGYTF,TGTGCCAGCAGTCGGGGTGGGGTGGCTGGCTACACCTTC,NA,TRBV6-5,NA,TRBJ1-2
CASTLDRGYGYTF,TGTGCCAGCACTTTAGACAGGGGCTATGGCTACACCTTC,TRBD1,TRBV5-4,NA,TRBJ1-2
CASSVMGTGDNTIYF,TGTGCCAGCAGCGTAATGGGGACAGGGGACAACACCATATATTTT,TRBD1,TRBV9,NA,TRBJ1-3
CASSSPDRPIYGYTF,TGTGCCAGCAGCTCCCCGGACAGGCCGATCTATGGCTACACCTTC,TRBD1,TRBV6-6,few,TRBJ1-2